This record concerns one T cell receptor (beta chain) sequence. Clinical history reported by participants formed the basis on which cohorts were assigned. Each recovered donor of Cohort 3 presented with two negative PCRs, clearance, or symptom resolution. This record comes from a study of blood T cell repertoires in COVID-19. Study at large: Italy, Spain and the United States were the sources of the convalescent and acute COVID-19 samples.

This table comes from immunoSEQ multiplex PCR, and its TCRdb copy is limited to in-frame clones, with some not included. In the table there are approximately 300,000 clones, over 75% of which are singletons. The CDR3 runs 16 residues. V lost 3 bases and J 0 bases, leaving 13 bases between the germline ends. CDR1 and CDR2 from the germline V gene are SNHLY and FYNNEI. V is TRBV2 and J is TRBJ2-3; no reliable D call. The source material was PBMCs or T cells enriched from blood (not recorded which). This receptor was taken from a young woman who had recovered from COVID-19. DNA for the CDR3: TGTGCCAGCAGTGACTTCACTTCTGGTAGCACAGATACGCAGTATTTT. It encodes CASSDFTSGSTDTQYF. Based on the CDR3 plus reference TRBV2 and TRBJ2-3, the full variable domain is EPEVTQTPSHQVTQMGQEVILRCVPISNHLYFYWYRQILGQKVEFLVSFYNNEISEKSEIFDDQFSVERPDGSNFTLKIRSTKLEDSAMYFCASSDFTSGSTDTQYFGPGTRLTVL.